These 24 T cell receptor beta chains originate from one sample sequenced in a study of cytomegalovirus exposure and HLA in healthy donors. PCR involved 60 Vbeta and 13 Jbeta primers. Some clones are missing from TCRdb's copy, which holds only in-frame ones; the method was immunoSEQ multiplex PCR. The repertoire holds 130,000 to 150,000 clones, with approximately 83% as singletons. Specimen: PBMCs. These receptor sequences come from a man between 40 and 49 years old in good health and CMV-seropositive.

V is TRBV11-2 and J is TRBJ2-4, with 11 bases identical to TRBD1. The junction had 6 bases not matched to a gene; V was cut back by 5 bases and J by 9 bases. This CDR3 is built from 14 residues. Germline lookup yields CDR1 SGHAT and CDR2 FQNNGV. CDR3 nucleotides: TGTGCCAGCAGCCGTCGGGACAGGGGGACCATTCAGTACTTC. Protein sequence: CASSRRDRGTIQYF.

On this clone: One end of the junction is discordant with germline, which a read error may explain. V gene TRBV7-9 combines with J gene TRBJ2-7, with unresolved D. The CDR3 consists of 13 residues. Germline V gene sequence: CDR1 SEHNR, CDR2 FQNEAQ (reference sequence). CDR3 region: CSSSLSATYEQYF. CDR3 sequence (DNA): TGTTCCAGCAGCTTAAGCGCAACTTACGAGCAGTACTTC.

The rearrangement joins TRBV10-3 to TRBJ2-7, with D possibly matching TRBD1 (5 bases). V was cut by 8 bases and J by 1 base, with 9 bases left in between. The CDR3 covers 12 residues. Per germline, CDR1 ENHRY and CDR2 SYGVKD. The CDR3 region has the DNA TGTGCCATCTTGGGGCCTTCCTACGAGCAGTACTTC. Translated, it gives CAILGPSYEQYF.

This rearrangement joins TRBV9 to TRBJ2-7; 9 bases match TRBD1. The CDR3 totals 15 residues. Germline V gene sequence: CDR1 SGDLS, CDR2 YYNGEE. V shed 0 bases, J shed 2 bases, and the junction held 3 bases outside the gene matches. The CDR3 loop is CASSVAGTGTYEQYF. The CDR3 coding sequence is TGTGCCAGCAGCGTAGCTGGGACAGGGACCTACGAGCAGTACTTC.

This clone was seen only a few times. V is TRBV30 and J is TRBJ2-7; possible D gene TRBD1, 5 bases. The V end lost 4 bases, the J end lost 3 bases, and 13 bases lay between the germline ends. The CDR3 has 13 residues. Germline CDR1 GTSNPN, CDR2 SVGIG (reference sequence). CDR3 coding DNA: TGTGCCTGGAATCAGGGAACCCACTACGAGCAGTACTTC. Encoded protein: CAWNQGTHYEQYF.

The chain is built from TRBV2 and TRBJ1-2; possibly TRBD1 for D (5 bases). There are 14 residues in the CDR3. V lost 7 bases to trimming and J lost 6 bases, with 18 bases between them. Germline V gene data show CDR1 as SNHLY and CDR2 as FYNNEI. CDR3 nucleotides: TGTGCCAGCACGCTAGGGGCCCAGGGTAATGGCTACACCTTC. Protein product: CASTLGAQGNGYTF.

This chain joins TRBV7-9 and TRBJ2-1, with D hard to call. The length of the CDR3 is 12 residues. Germline-derived CDR1 and CDR2 are SEHNR and FQNEAQ (reference sequence). V gave up 5 bases and J gave up 8 bases, with 10 bases separating them. CDR3 coding DNA: TGTGCCAGCAGCCCAGAGGTGGATGAGCAGTTCTTC. Its protein is CASSPEVDEQFF.

This chain uses TRBV5-1 with TRBJ1-5, with D possibly being TRBD1 (5 bases). Germline V lookup: CDR1 SGHRS, CDR2 YFSETQ. The CDR3 loop spans 15 amino acids. The germline V and J ends were trimmed by 0 bases and 2 bases, with 9 bases remaining between them. CDR3 in amino acids: CASSLEAGGNQPQHF. In nucleotides, the CDR3 is TGCGCCAGCAGCTTGGAGGCGGGGGGCAATCAGCCCCAGCATTTT.

This rearrangement joins TRBV30 to TRBJ2-3, with a possible D match to TRBD2 (7 bases). CDR3 length equals 14 residues. The V end was cut by 1 base, the J end by 4 bases, with 12 bases between. CDR1 is GTSNPN and CDR2 is SVGIG in the germline V gene (reference sequence). The CDR3 DNA follows: TGTGCCTGGAGTGGCCCGGGGGGCCCAGATACGCAGTATTTT. Its translation: CAWSGPGGPDTQYF.

This chain links TRBV18 with TRBJ2-1; 7 bases are a match to TRBD2. Germline V CDR1 and CDR2: KGHSH, LQKENI. CDR3 length: 13 residues. Trimming at V came to 0 bases and at J to 15 bases, leaving 8 bases not matched to a gene. The CDR3 bases are TGTGCCAGCTCACCACCATTGCGGGAGCCGCGGTTCTTC. Amino acid sequence: CASSPPLREPRFF.

V usage is TRBV10-3 and J usage is TRBJ2-1; 11 positions agree with TRBD2. The CDR3 has 18 amino acids. Germline-derived CDR1 and CDR2 are ENHRY and SYGVKD. V shed 6 bases, J shed 0 bases, and the junction held 10 bases outside the gene matches. This CDR3 reads CAIRGWVAGGGSYNEQFF. CDR3 DNA sequence: TGTGCCATCAGGGGGTGGGTAGCGGGAGGGGGCTCCTACAATGAGCAGTTCTTC.

The V gene is TRBV27, the J gene TRBJ2-1, with 8 bases fitting TRBD1. Germline loops: CDR1 MNHEY, CDR2 SMNVEV (reference sequence). The V and J ends lost 3 bases and 9 bases, in that order; junction bases with no gene match: 10. The CDR3 has 15 amino acids. The DNA for the CDR3 is TGTGCCAGCAGTTTGGCAGGGGGCGGGCTCGGTGAGCAGTTCTTC. Amino acid sequence: CASSLAGGGLGEQFF.

The genes are TRBV29-1 and TRBJ1-1; D uncertain. V was pared by 2 bases and J by 2 bases, with 12 bases between. This CDR3 is built from 14 residues. Looked up from germline, CDR1 is SQVTM and CDR2 is ANQGSEA. CDR3 DNA sequence: TGCAGCGTTGAATGGGCAGATTATAACACTGAAGCTTTCTTT. Residues: CSVEWADYNTEAFF.

The chain has TRBV15 and TRBJ2-7, with TRBD2 matching over 7 bases. V shed 5 bases, J shed 5 bases, and the junction held 6 bases outside the gene matches. The CDR3 loop spans 13 amino acids. Germline CDR1 is LNHNV and CDR2 is YYDKDF (reference sequence). The CDR3 sequence is CATSRKRDHEQYF. The CDR3 coding sequence is TGTGCCACCAGCCGAAAGCGGGACCACGAGCAGTACTTC.

This chain links TRBV10-3 with TRBJ2-1, with TRBD2 matching 14 bases. The ends lost 3 bases at V and 0 bases at J; junction bases unmatched: 1. CDR3 length equals 17 residues. CDR1 is ENHRY, CDR2 SYGVKD, per germline. The CDR3 DNA reads as TGTGCCATCAGTGATGGGACTAGCGGGAGCTCCTACAATGAGCAGTTCTTC. Its translation: CAISDGTSGSSYNEQFF.

The chain recombines TRBV9 with TRBJ2-1; D possibly corresponds to TRBD2 (6 bases). Per the germline V gene, CDR1 is SGDLS and CDR2 is YYNGEE. There are 14 residues in the CDR3. The germline V and J ends were trimmed by 3 bases and 2 bases, with 9 bases remaining between them. For the CDR3, the DNA is TGTGCCAGCAGCGGGGACTCCGCCTACAATGAGCAGTTCTTC. It translates to CASSGDSAYNEQFF.

The chain carries TRBV12-5 and TRBJ2-7, with TRBD2 matching over 7 bases. The trim removed 7 bases at V and 5 bases at J, leaving 11 bases unmatched. The CDR3 has 14 amino acids. The germline V gene has CDR1 LGHNT and CDR2 FRNRAP. The chain's CDR3 is CASAPTGTNNEQYF. The DNA for the CDR3 is TGTGCTAGTGCTCCTACCGGGACTAATAACGAGCAGTACTTC.

The sample holds one count of this clone. This chain uses TRBV11-2 with TRBJ1-2; TRBD1 matches 7 bases. The germline gives CDR1 SGHAT, CDR2 FQNNGV. This CDR3 is built from 12 residues. J lost 10 bases, V lost 7 bases, and 9 bases had no gene match. CDR3 protein: CASMGNRGDYTF. In DNA form, the CDR3 reads TGTGCCAGCATGGGGAACAGGGGTGACTACACCTTC. Full variable domain (missing parts from reference TRBV11-2 and TRBJ1-2): EAGVAQSPRYKIIEKRQSVAFWCNPISGHATLYWYQQILGQGPKLLIQFQNNGVVDDSQLPKDRFSAERLKGVDSTLKIQPAKLEDSAVYLCASMGNRGDYTFGSGTRLTVV.

The count of this clone is one. CDR3 protein: CASSYSGQGVYEQYF. The CDR3 DNA reads as TGTGCCAGCAGTTACTCAGGACAGGGGGTCTACGAGCAGTACTTC. The rearrangement links TRBV6-5 to TRBJ2-7; 10 positions agree with TRBD1. This CDR3 spans 15 amino acids. CDR1 and CDR2 (germline): MNHEY, SVGAGI. Trimming removed 0 bases from V and 3 bases from J; junction bases left unmatched: 2.

The V and J genes are TRBV5-4 and TRBJ2-1; 13 bases fit TRBD2. Germline CDR1 is SGHNT and CDR2 is YYREEE (reference sequence). J gave up 5 bases and V 5 bases, and 4 bases lay outside the gene matches. CDR3 length: 15 amino acids. For the CDR3, the DNA is TGTGCCAGCAGACATGGGACTAGCGGGAACAATGAGCAGTTCTTC. Translation gives CASRHGTSGNNEQFF.

V gene TRBV6-5 combines with J gene TRBJ2-7; D not certain. Germline V gene data show CDR1 as MNHEY and CDR2 as SVGAGI. The CDR3 sequence is 15 residues long. The germline V and J ends were trimmed by 2 bases and 0 bases, with 11 bases remaining between them. The CDR3 sequence: CASSYDFGSSYEQYF. In nucleotides, the CDR3 is TGTGCCAGCAGTTACGATTTCGGTAGCTCCTACGAGCAGTACTTC.

The V call is TRBV2, the J call TRBJ1-1, with 7 bases lining up with TRBD1. The V and J ends lost 1 base and 4 bases, in that order; junction bases with no gene match: 3. CDR3 length: 14 residues. CDR1 and CDR2 (germline): SNHLY, FYNNEI. The CDR3 nucleotides read TGTGCCAGCAGTGAAGAAGGGGGCTCCACTGAAGCTTTCTTT. It is translated as CASSEEGGSTEAFF.

DNA for the CDR3: TGTGCCAGCAGTTACGGGACAAACTTTAACTATGGCTACACCTTC. This encodes CASSYGTNFNYGYTF. V usage is TRBV6-5 and J usage is TRBJ1-2; a weak D match, TRBD1 (6 bases). V gave up 2 bases and J gave up 1 base, with 11 bases separating them. CDR3 size: 15 residues. CDR1 is MNHEY, CDR2 SVGAGI, per germline.

This clone turned up a few times. This chain connects TRBV9 to TRBJ1-2, with TRBD1 matching 9 bases. CDR3 length: 13 residues. In germline, CDR1 is SGDLS, CDR2 YYNGEE. V lost 4 bases to trimming and J lost 6 bases; unmatched junction nucleotides: 4. The CDR3: CASSFTGGDGYTF. The DNA of the CDR3 is TGTGCCAGCAGCTTCACAGGGGGCGATGGCTACACCTTC.